Described below is a single T cell receptor beta chain sequence and its context. Antigen: not known. This CDR3 has 14 amino acids. V lost 5 bases to trimming and J lost 0 bases; unmatched junction nucleotides: 3. In germline, CDR1 is MDHEN, CDR2 SYDVKM. The data derive from a study of brain metastases from non-small cell lung cancer. Overall study results and limits: TCR repertoires overlapped largely between brain metastases and matched primaries.

The protocol was immunoSEQ multiplex PCR, while the TCRdb copy is restricted to in-frame clones and leaves out a portion. The repertoire consists of about 2,600 clones, with 84% occurring once and the leading ten covering 35% to 45%. The TCR was taken from a donor over 35 with non-small cell lung cancer. The sample taken for sequencing was tissue from a brain metastasis. V and J are TRBV28 and TRBJ2-7, with 8 bases fitting TRBD1. Written as DNA, the CDR3 is TGTGCCAGCAGTCCGGGGACAGGCTCCTACGAGCAGTACTTC. As protein: CASSPGTGSYEQYF.